Presented here are 3 T cell receptor beta chains from one specimen sequenced in a study of OX40 agonist ivuxolimab in advanced cancers. The table came from immunoSEQ multiplex PCR; TCRdb's copy has only in-frame clones and leaves some out. Found here are around 150,000 clones, approximately 90% of them singletons; the top ten hold about 1.1%. The material was CD4+ or CD8+ T cells sorted from blood, obtained in a trial of the OX40 agonist ivuxolimab. These TCRs come from an adult with an advanced solid tumor such as melanoma, head and neck, liver or kidney cancer.

The chain combines TRBV14 with TRBJ2-2; D ambiguous. V was shortened by 2 bases and J by 4 bases, with 11 bases between the two germline ends. The CDR3 consists of 15 residues. Germline CDR1 reads SGHDN; CDR2 reads FVKESK. CDR3 in amino acids: CASSQHDSPTGELFF. The DNA for the CDR3 is TGTGCCAGCAGCCAACACGACTCTCCCACCGGGGAGCTGTTTTTT.

The chain combines TRBV7-2 with TRBJ1-2; D ambiguous. CDR1 SGHTA and CDR2 FQGNSA come from the germline V gene. Trimming left V 1 base short and J 5 bases short, with 8 bases between. This CDR3 has 13 residues. The CDR3 nucleotides are TGTGCCAGCAGCTTAGAGACTGATTATGGCTACACCTTC. Translation gives CASSLETDYGYTF.

The V gene is TRBV5-4, the J gene TRBJ2-2; possibly TRBD1 or TRBD2 for D (6 bases each). CDR1 is SGHNT, CDR2 YYREEE, per germline (reference sequence). Between the trimmed V and J ends, which lost 2 bases and 4 bases, there was a span of 12 bases. The CDR3 consists of 15 residues. CDR3 nucleotide sequence: TGTGCCAGCAGCTTTGGGGGGCTGGCCACCGGGGAGCTGTTTTTT. The encoded protein is CASSFGGLATGELFF.